This T cell receptor (beta chain) was identified during a study of shared clonotypes between healthy human individuals. Regarding the study as a whole: Generally, naive subsets (rather than memory subsets) showed larger estimated richness.

Naivety among CD8 cells was defined by CD45RO negativity and positive CCR7 selection, thereby excluding terminally differentiated effector memory CD45RA+ cells. With regard to this clone: Its specificity is unknown.

Here immunoSEQ multiplex PCR was the method, and the copy in TCRdb shows in-frame clones only, minus some. Found here are more than 2 million clones, about 94% of them singletons; the top ten hold 1.5% to 2%. The receptor comes from a man younger than 35 in good health. Some clones in this sample may be carry-over from other donors' samples. The sample was naive CD8+ T cells from PBMCs.

The CDR3, as DNA: TGTGCCAGCAGCCCAAGCGGGAAGAACACCGGGGAGCTGTTTTTT. This sequence encodes CASSPSGKNTGELFF. The chain is built from TRBV9 and TRBJ2-2; 7 nucleotides line up with TRBD2. The CDR3 has 15 amino acids. The ends lost 4 bases at V and 1 base at J; junction bases unmatched: 4. Germline values: CDR1 SGDLS, CDR2 YYNGEE.